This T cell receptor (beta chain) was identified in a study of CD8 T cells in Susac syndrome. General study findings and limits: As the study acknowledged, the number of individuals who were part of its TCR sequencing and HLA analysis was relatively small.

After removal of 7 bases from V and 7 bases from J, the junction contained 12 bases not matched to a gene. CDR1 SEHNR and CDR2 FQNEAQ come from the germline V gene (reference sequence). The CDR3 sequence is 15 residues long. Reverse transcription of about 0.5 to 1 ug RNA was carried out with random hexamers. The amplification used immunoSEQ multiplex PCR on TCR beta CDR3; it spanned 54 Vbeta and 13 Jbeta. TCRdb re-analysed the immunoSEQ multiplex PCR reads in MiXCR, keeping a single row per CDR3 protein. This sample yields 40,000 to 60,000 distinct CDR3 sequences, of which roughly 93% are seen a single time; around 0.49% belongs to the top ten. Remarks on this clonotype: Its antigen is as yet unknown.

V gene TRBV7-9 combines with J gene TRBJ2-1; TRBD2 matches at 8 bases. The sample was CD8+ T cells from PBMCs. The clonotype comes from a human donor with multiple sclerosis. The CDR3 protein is CASTVGGGGQNEQFF. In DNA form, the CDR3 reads TGTGCCAGCACCGTAGGTGGCGGGGGGCAGAATGAGCAGTTCTTC.